Included here is one TCR beta chain sequence, with context. The data originate from a study of blood T cell repertoires in COVID-19. On the study more broadly: Samples of COVID-19 (acute and convalescent) were obtained from the United States, Italy and Spain. PBMCs, B-cell-depleted T cells, or T cells provided the cDNA or gDNA that made up the material.

The V and J ends lost 0 bases and 7 bases respectively, with 15 bases between them. The CDR3 has 15 amino acids. Per germline, CDR1 MNHEY and CDR2 SMNVEV (reference sequence). Some clones are missing from TCRdb's copy, which holds only in-frame ones; the method was immunoSEQ multiplex PCR. The data show fewer than 250,000 clones, around 88% seen once. In terms of age and location, participants ranged from roughly 18 to 90 years and lived in about two dozen US areas. Sequences were obtained from PBMCs or T cells enriched from blood (not recorded which). The genes are TRBV27 and TRBJ1-1; D is undetermined. This receptor was identified in a woman in her forties or fifties with acute COVID-19. The CDR3, as DNA: TGTGCCAGCAGTTTATCCCCTTTTCCCCTCTTTGAAGCTTTCTTT. Amino acids: CASSLSPFPLFEAFF.